This T cell receptor (beta chain) is drawn from a study of T cell clonotyping in hematopoietic cell transplantation. The study, taken as a whole, reports: Broader posttransplant TCR repertoire diversity was predicted by graft donor and pretransplant recipient Inverse Simpson Index values. After transplant, recipient diversity fell while pathologically expanded clonotypes grew through day 180.

Here immunoSEQ multiplex PCR was the method, and the copy in TCRdb shows in-frame clones only, minus some. The table lists 15,000 to 20,000 clones, around 85% of them singletons. Only one count was recorded for this clone. What it recognizes is unknown. Germline V lookup: CDR1 SGHAT, CDR2 FQDESV (reference sequence). With 0 bases clipped from V and 8 bases from J, the junction kept 10 bases outside the gene matches. The CDR3 contains 18 residues. The TCR sequence derives from a woman in her thirties or forties in good health. Some clones in this sample may be carry-over from other donors' samples. The sequenced sample was peripheral blood mononuclear cells. This chain connects TRBV11-1 to TRBJ2-1, with 13 bases fitting TRBD2. CDR3 sequence reads: CASSLARTSGSVSHEQFF. The DNA for the CDR3 is TGTGCCAGCAGCTTAGCGAGGACTAGCGGGAGTGTATCCCATGAGCAGTTCTTC. Full variable domain (outside the CDR3, taken from reference TRBV11-1 and TRBJ2-1): EAEVAQSPRYKITEKSQAVAFWCDPISGHATLYWYRQILGQGPELLVQFQDESVVDDSQLPKDRFSAERLKGVDSTLKIQPAELGDSAMYLCASSLARTSGSVSHEQFFGPGTRLTVL.